Listed here are 18 T cell receptor beta chains from one sample, sequenced in a study of cytomegalovirus exposure and HLA in healthy donors. PCR used 60 Vbeta primers and 13 Jbeta primers. The data were produced by immunoSEQ multiplex PCR, yet TCRdb's version contains in-frame clones alone and is incomplete. The sample holds 200,000 or so clones, 60% to 80% seen once. The sample taken for sequencing was PBMCs. The receptors come from a woman aged 30 to 39 in good health and CMV-seronegative.

A note on this clone: The sample holds other DNA sequences that translate to the same CDR3. The chain has TRBV28 and TRBJ1-5; 8 bases line up with TRBD1. The trim removed 7 bases at V and 7 bases at J, leaving 12 bases unmatched. This CDR3 region has 15 residues. Germline V gene sequence: CDR1 MDHEN, CDR2 SYDVKM. CDR3 in DNA: TGTGCCAGCAATCCCCCGGGACAGGCTCGGCAGCCCCAGCATTTT. This encodes CASNPPGQARQPQHF.

The chain employs TRBV28 and TRBJ2-7; TRBD1 is a possible D gene (6 bases). Between the trimmed V and J ends, which lost 5 bases and 4 bases, there was a span of 15 bases. The germline V gene has CDR1 MDHEN and CDR2 SYDVKM. This CDR3 is 14 amino acids long. The chain's CDR3 is CASSQTTGLYEQYF. The CDR3 nucleotides read TGTGCCAGCAGTCAAACAACAGGGTTATACGAGCAGTACTTC.

This clone was observed once. The chain links TRBV21-1 to TRBJ2-5; the table calls TRBD2, which could not be checked here. TRBV21-1 is a pseudogene. CDR3 length: 14 amino acids. CDR3 amino acids: CASSKVVGGETQYF. The CDR3 nucleotides are TGTGCCAGCAGCAAAGTGGTCGGGGGGGAGACCCAGTACTTC.

This chain links TRBV14 with TRBJ1-6; D not certain. With 1 base removed from V and 10 bases from J, the gap between germline ends came to 14 bases. CDR1 and CDR2 from the germline V gene are SGHDN and FVKESK. The CDR3 contains 15 residues. For the CDR3, the DNA is TGTGCCAGCAGCCAAGCGGTCGGGGAGATCTCACCCCTCCACTTT. Protein product: CASSQAVGEISPLHF.

The CDR3 protein is CACVWRASTGELFF. The CDR3 DNA is TGTGCCTGCGTATGGAGGGCGAGCACCGGGGAGCTGTTTTTT. V is TRBV30 and J is TRBJ2-2, with D possibly being TRBD2 (6 bases). Germline V CDR1 and CDR2: GTSNPN, SVGIG (reference sequence). Trimming removed 6 bases at V and 4 bases at J, with 15 bases between. The CDR3 spans 14 residues.

This clone has only a few counts. This sequence joins TRBV1 and TRBJ1-1; TRBD1 was called by the table and not checked on the DNA. TRBV1 is labeled a pseudogene. The CDR3 is 14 residues long. The CDR3 loop is CTSSQDRQGAEAFF. CDR3 nucleotide sequence: TGCACCAGCAGCCAAGATCGACAGGGGGCGGAGGCTTTCTTT.

For this clone: Relative to the germline gene, one junction end is altered; a read error may explain this. This chain uses TRBV18 with TRBJ2-1; no definite D call. Germline V gives CDR1 KGHSH, CDR2 LQKENI. This CDR3 contains 14 residues. This chain's CDR3 is CASSPTVPYNEQFF. CDR3 bases: TGTGCCAGCTCACCAACAGTCCCCTATAATGAGCAGTTCTTC.

V usage is TRBV6-1 and J usage is TRBJ2-1; 11 bases are shared with TRBD2. V shed 10 bases and J 9 bases; nucleotides not matched to a gene: 11. The CDR3 runs 14 residues. The V gene's germline CDR1 is MNHNS and CDR2 SASEGT. The CDR3 nucleotides read TGTGCCACCAGCCGGCTAGCGGGGGGCGGTGAGCAGTTCTTC. Translation: CATSRLAGGGEQFF.

CDR3 in amino acids: CASETTGGSAYEQYF. DNA for the CDR3: TGCGCCAGCGAAACGACAGGGGGATCCGCCTACGAGCAGTACTTC. The rearrangement joins TRBV10-2 to TRBJ2-7; 9 nucleotides line up with TRBD1. In germline, CDR1 is WSHSY, CDR2 SAAADI. The trim removed 8 bases at V and 2 bases at J, leaving 10 bases unmatched. The CDR3 extends over 15 amino acids.

This chain links TRBV29-1 with TRBJ2-1, with 9 bases matching TRBD1. This CDR3 spans 16 amino acids. The V gene's germline CDR1 is SQVTM and CDR2 ANQGSEA. Losses at the gene ends were 7 bases for V and 8 bases for J; bases not matched to a gene: 18. CDR3 amino acids: CSAEAQQGAEFDEQFF. The CDR3 DNA reads TGCAGCGCCGAAGCCCAACAGGGGGCCGAATTCGATGAGCAGTTCTTC.

Comment on this clone: One end of the junction does not line up with germline, which may come from a read error. The V call is TRBV7-9, the J call TRBJ2-2; D is unresolved. The CDR3 has 12 amino acids. Germline CDR1 is SEHNR and CDR2 is FQNEAQ (reference sequence). As DNA, the CDR3 is TGTTCCAGCAGTTCAGGCACCGGGGAGCTGTTTTTT. It codes for CSSSSGTGELFF.

The gene calls are TRBV29-1 and TRBJ2-7, with 8 bases identical to TRBD1. CDR1 and CDR2 from the germline V gene are SQVTM and ANQGSEA. The CDR3 loop spans 14 amino acids. Unmatched junction bases numbered 9, after V lost 4 bases and J lost 4 bases. The DNA of the CDR3 is TGCAGCGTTGTTAGTCTGGACAGGGAATACGAGCAGTACTTC. Its translation is CSVVSLDREYEQYF.

About this clone itself: The germline gene is not matched at one end of the junction; a read error may be the cause. The gene calls are TRBV7-9 and TRBJ2-7, with 10 bases that match TRBD1. Germline loops: CDR1 SEHNR, CDR2 FQNEAQ (reference sequence). The CDR3 consists of 15 residues. The CDR3 DNA reads as TGTTCCAGCAGCTCACCCGGGACAGGGGTTTACGAGCAGTACTTC. Amino acids: CSSSSPGTGVYEQYF.

The gene calls are TRBV11-2 and TRBJ2-7; 8 bases map to TRBD1. CDR1 and CDR2 from the germline V gene are SGHAT and FQNNGV. The CDR3 spans 14 residues. V dropped 4 bases and J dropped 0; count of bases not matched to a gene: 2. The CDR3 sequence is CASSYGTGSYEQYF. The CDR3 nucleotides are TGTGCCAGCAGCTACGGGACAGGCTCCTACGAGCAGTACTTC.

The chain has TRBV5-6 and TRBJ2-4, with TRBD1 matching 8 bases. CDR3 size: 17 residues. CDR1 and CDR2 (germline): SGHDT, YYEEEE. The junction had 9 bases not matched to a gene; V was cut back by 4 bases and J by 0 bases. The CDR3: CASSPTTGGLAKNIQYF. The CDR3 DNA reads TGTGCCAGCAGCCCTACAACAGGGGGGTTAGCCAAAAACATTCAGTACTTC.

This chain joins TRBV19 and TRBJ1-6; no reliable D call. The CDR3 consists of 13 residues. Germline V gives CDR1 LNHDA, CDR2 SQIVND (reference sequence). V was pared by 3 bases and J by 10 bases, with 10 bases between. The CDR3 here is CASSIGRESPLHF. CDR3 coding DNA: TGTGCCAGTAGTATCGGGCGGGAGTCACCCCTCCACTTT.

The chain combines TRBV4-2 with TRBJ2-1; 10 nucleotides align to TRBD2. V was clipped by 4 bases and J by 2 bases; unmatched bases: 5. Germline CDR1 LGHNA, CDR2 YNFKEQ. The CDR3 is made up of 16 amino acids. The DNA of the CDR3 is TGTGCCAGCAGCCCACAAGCGGGAGGGCCCTACAATGAGCAGTTCTTC. Its protein product is CASSPQAGGPYNEQFF.

This clone was detected once. The rearrangement joins TRBV5-1 to TRBJ1-2; D not certain. V was cut by 5 bases and J by 2 bases, with 10 bases left in between. CDR1 is SGHRS, CDR2 YFSETQ, per germline. The CDR3 runs to 13 residues. CDR3 DNA sequence: TGCGCCAGCAGTGGCAGTCCGAACTATGGCTACACCTTC. Its translation is CASSGSPNYGYTF.